The next 4 T cell receptor beta chains were all read from a single sample in a study of Graves' ophthalmopathy and Graves' hyperthyroidism. The TCR beta CDR3 regions underwent amplification from RNA transcripts. Second-round multiplex PCR came after first-round RT-PCR with HTBI primers. TCRdb reprocessed the multiplex PCR reads via MiXCR and lists one record per CDR3 protein. Of about 740,000 distinct CDR3 sequences listed, roughly two fifths were seen once; the top ten hold less than 55%. The specimen was peripheral blood. Receptors were obtained from an adult man with Graves' ophthalmopathy.

The rearrangement links TRBV25-1 to TRBJ1-1; 8 nucleotides match TRBD1. Trimming took 4 bases from V and 4 from J; bases not matched to a gene: 11. The CDR3 has 16 residues. CDR1 MGHDK and CDR2 SYGVNS come from the germline V gene. Here the CDR3 reads CASSAHGQGLGTEAFF. The CDR3 DNA is TGTGCCAGCAGTGCGCATGGACAGGGTTTGGGCACTGAAGCTTTCTTT.

In this sample, this clonotype turned up a few times. The chain links TRBV5-6 to TRBJ2-5, with 7 bases that match TRBD1. V trimming: 2 bases; J trimming: 4 bases; junction bases outside the gene matches: 5. This CDR3 is 14 amino acids long. The germline CDR1 and CDR2 sequences are SGHDT and YYEEEE. This CDR3 is CASSFIDRVETQYF. The CDR3, as DNA: TGTGCCAGCAGCTTCATTGACAGGGTAGAGACCCAGTACTTC.

The J gene is TRBJ2-7, the V gene TRBV10-2; the match to TRBD1 covers 11 bases. Germline V gene sequence: CDR1 WSHSY, CDR2 SAAADI. The CDR3 totals 17 residues. The ends lost 2 bases at V and 2 bases at J; junction bases unmatched: 8. The CDR3 region has the DNA TGCGCCAGCAGTGAGCCCACGGACAGGGGGCACCCCTACGAGCAGTACTTC. Translated, it gives CASSEPTDRGHPYEQYF.

CDR3 loop: CASSPSGTGQPQHF. The CDR3 region has the DNA TGTGCCAGCAGCCCTTCTGGGACGGGTCAGCCCCAGCATTTT. This chain uses TRBV11-1 with TRBJ1-5; the D gene is possibly TRBD1 (5 bases). Trimming left V 5 bases short and J 6 bases short, with 14 bases between. The CDR3 contains 14 residues. The germline gives CDR1 SGHAT, CDR2 FQDESV (reference sequence).